Below, 16 T cell receptor beta chains from the same sample are listed, as sequenced in a study of cytomegalovirus exposure and HLA in healthy donors. The data were produced by immunoSEQ multiplex PCR, yet TCRdb's version contains in-frame clones alone and is incomplete. The table has 150,000 to 250,000 clones, approximately 78% seen once. Input material: PBMCs. The receptor source for this set is a woman in her twenties or thirties in good health and CMV-seronegative.

The chain carries TRBV4-1 and TRBJ2-4, with 8 nucleotides matching TRBD1. CDR1 and CDR2 (germline): MGHRA, YSYEKL. The CDR3 spans 16 residues. V gave up 4 bases and J gave up 3 bases; unmatched junction bases: 8. Here the CDR3 reads CASSPGTGTLKNIQYF. The CDR3 region has the DNA TGCGCCAGCAGCCCCGGGACAGGTACCCTCAAAAACATTCAGTACTTC.

The genes are TRBV30 and TRBJ1-1, with unresolved D. Per germline, CDR1 GTSNPN and CDR2 SVGIG (reference sequence). The length of the CDR3 is 14 residues. V was trimmed by 5 bases and J by 1 base, leaving 14 bases between them. The CDR3 DNA follows: TGTGCCTGGCTACAGCTAACCCAGAACACTGAAGCTTTCTTT. Protein: CAWLQLTQNTEAFF. Full variable domain (remainder filled in from reference TRBV30 and TRBJ1-1): SQTIHQWPATLVQPVGSPLSLECTVEGTSNPNLYWYRQAAGRGLQLLFYSVGIGQISSEVPQNLSASRPQDRQFILSSKKLLLSDSGFYLCAWLQLTQNTEAFFGQGTRLTVV.

J is TRBJ1-3 and V is TRBV30; D is ambiguous. The CDR3 is 15 amino acids. The germline V gene encodes CDR1 GTSNPN and CDR2 SVGIG (reference sequence). V lost 4 bases, J lost 0 bases, and 13 bases lay in between. The CDR3 nucleotides are TGTGCCTGGATGCCTAACCGCCACTCTGGAAACACCATATATTTT. Protein product: CAWMPNRHSGNTIYF.

This clone has just a few counts. The V gene is TRBV5-5, the J gene TRBJ2-7; 10 bases agree with TRBD1. V trimming: 4 bases; J trimming: 6 bases; junction bases outside the gene matches: 7. This CDR3 region has 14 residues. CDR1 is SGHKS and CDR2 is YYEKEE in the germline V gene (reference sequence). As DNA, the CDR3 is TGTGCCAGCAGCCCCTGGGACAGGGGTAGCGAGCAGTACTTC. Protein: CASSPWDRGSEQYF.

This clone has a handful of counts. This chain connects TRBV5-1 to TRBJ2-7, with D tentatively TRBD1 (6 bases). V lost 0 bases, J lost 3 bases, and 13 bases lay in between. Germline CDR1 and CDR2: SGHRS and YFSETQ. There are 15 residues in the CDR3. The CDR3 DNA is TGCGCCAGCAGCTTGGGAGGGGGTACCGACTACGAGCAGTACTTC. Its protein is CASSLGGGTDYEQYF.

The CDR3 coding sequence is TGTGCCAGCACCCTAGCGGGAGGGCGGAATGAGCAGTTCTTC. Its protein product is CASTLAGGRNEQFF. The V call is TRBV28, the J call TRBJ2-1; 12 bases are a match to TRBD2. The germline V gene has CDR1 MDHEN and CDR2 SYDVKM. The CDR3 loop spans 14 amino acids. The J segment lost 7 bases and the V segment lost 7 bases, leaving 5 bases of the junction unmatched.

Comments on this clone: Other DNA sequences within the sample encode an identical CDR3. The J gene is TRBJ2-2, the V gene TRBV27; 12 bases match TRBD2. The CDR3 runs to 17 residues. V was clipped by 6 bases and J by 0 bases; unmatched bases: 5. Germline loops: CDR1 MNHEY, CDR2 SMNVEV (reference sequence). CDR3 DNA: TGTGCCAGCAGGGGCGGACTAGCGGGACCGAACACCGGGGAGCTGTTTTTT. Residues: CASRGGLAGPNTGELFF.

In its sample, this clone was seen once. The gene calls are TRBV5-1 and TRBJ2-1, with a weak D call TRBD1 (5 bases). Germline loops: CDR1 SGHRS, CDR2 YFSETQ. V shed 5 bases and J shed 9 bases, with 21 bases lying between them. The CDR3 is 15 residues long. The CDR3 coding sequence is TGCGCCAGCAGGAATCACCCCCTACTGGGGCCTGAGCAGTTCTTC. Its protein is CASRNHPLLGPEQFF.

J is TRBJ2-1 and V is TRBV11-2; the match to TRBD1 covers 10 bases. Germline V gene data show CDR1 as SGHAT and CDR2 as FQNNGV. The CDR3 loop spans 14 amino acids. The trim removed 7 bases at V and 7 bases at J, leaving 7 bases unmatched. The DNA for the CDR3 is TGTGCCAGCAAACCGACAGGGGGCTGGAATGAGCAGTTCTTC. Translating it yields CASKPTGGWNEQFF. Supplemented by reference TRBV11-2 and TRBJ2-1, the full variable domain reads EAGVAQSPRYKIIEKRQSVAFWCNPISGHATLYWYQQILGQGPKLLIQFQNNGVVDDSQLPKDRFSAERLKGVDSTLKIQPAKLEDSAVYLCASKPTGGWNEQFFGPGTRLTVL.

The V and J genes are TRBV5-4 and TRBJ2-3, with TRBD2 matching over 8 bases. Germline CDR1 reads SGHNT; CDR2 reads YYREEE (reference sequence). This CDR3 has 16 residues. V lost 4 bases, J lost 4 bases, and 11 bases stayed unmatched. The CDR3 sequence is CASSPRGREVSDTQYF. In nucleotides, the CDR3 is TGTGCCAGCAGCCCACGGGGGCGGGAGGTGTCAGATACGCAGTATTTT.

The gene calls are TRBV7-9 and TRBJ1-1; D is undetermined. The CDR3 totals 9 residues. Trimming shortened V by 5 bases and J by 11 bases, and 6 bases separated the two germline ends. The germline gives CDR1 SEHNR, CDR2 FQNEAQ (reference sequence). The CDR3 reads CASSPGAFF. CDR3 nucleotide sequence: TGTGCCAGCAGCCCCGGGGCTTTCTTT.

The chain has TRBV6-5 and TRBJ1-4; 8 nucleotides align to TRBD1. The CDR3 is 15 residues long. The V gene's germline CDR1 is MNHEY and CDR2 SVGAGI. With 5 bases clipped from V and 7 bases from J, the junction kept 9 bases outside the gene matches. The CDR3 sequence is CASSPDRVIGEKLFF. DNA for the CDR3: TGTGCCAGCAGTCCGGACAGGGTAATAGGTGAAAAACTGTTTTTT.

The V call is TRBV5-4, the J call TRBJ2-7; 8 bases agree with TRBD2. Per the germline V gene, CDR1 is SGHNT and CDR2 is YYREEE (reference sequence). V dropped 0 bases and J dropped 4; count of bases not matched to a gene: 9. This CDR3 is built from 16 residues. CDR3 sequence: CASSLGPAGATYEQYF. In nucleotides, the CDR3 is TGTGCCAGCAGCTTGGGGCCAGCGGGAGCGACGTACGAGCAGTACTTC.

The genes are TRBV5-1 and TRBJ2-1; D gene ambiguous. The V gene lost 0 bases and the J gene lost 8 bases, with 9 bases spanning the gap. Germline V gene data show CDR1 as SGHRS and CDR2 as YFSETQ. This CDR3 contains 13 residues. The CDR3 sequence: CASSLGESDEQFF. For the CDR3, the DNA is TGCGCCAGCAGCTTGGGAGAATCTGATGAGCAGTTCTTC.

The gene calls are TRBV11-2 and TRBJ1-3; D remains unclear. The CDR3 is 14 residues long. Germline V lookup: CDR1 SGHAT, CDR2 FQNNGV. V lost 0 bases to trimming and J lost 9 bases, with 12 bases between them. CDR3 sequence reads: CASSLEPGRSTIYF. The CDR3 nucleotides read TGTGCCAGCAGCTTAGAACCAGGCCGCAGCACCATATATTTT. The full variable domain, rest sourced from reference TRBV11-2 and TRBJ1-3, is EAGVAQSPRYKIIEKRQSVAFWCNPISGHATLYWYQQILGQGPKLLIQFQNNGVVDDSQLPKDRFSAERLKGVDSTLKIQPAKLEDSAVYLCASSLEPGRSTIYFGEGSWLTVV.

The V gene is TRBV29-1, the J gene TRBJ2-3, with D possibly being TRBD1 (5 bases). The length of the CDR3 is 14 residues. V was shortened by 6 bases and J by 0 bases, with 13 bases between the two germline ends. Per germline, CDR1 SQVTM and CDR2 ANQGSEA. The CDR3 nucleotides read TGCAGCGTGGGGCTAAGATTTAGCACAGATACGCAGTATTTT. Translating gives CSVGLRFSTDTQYF.